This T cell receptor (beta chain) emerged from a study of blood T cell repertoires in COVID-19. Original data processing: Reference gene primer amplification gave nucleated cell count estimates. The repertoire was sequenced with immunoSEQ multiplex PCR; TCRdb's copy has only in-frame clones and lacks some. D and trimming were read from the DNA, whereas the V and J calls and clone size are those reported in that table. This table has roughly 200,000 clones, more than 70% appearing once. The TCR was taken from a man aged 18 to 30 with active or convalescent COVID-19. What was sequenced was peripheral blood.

The CDR3 here is CASSASTGIGGYTF. The CDR3, as DNA: TGTGCCAGCAGTGCGTCGACAGGGATCGGTGGCTACACCTTC. This chain uses TRBV6-4 with TRBJ1-2; 7 bases align to TRBD1. CDR3 length equals 14 residues. J lost 7 bases, V lost 4 bases, and 9 bases had no gene match. CDR1 and CDR2 from the germline V gene are MRHNA and SNTAGT.